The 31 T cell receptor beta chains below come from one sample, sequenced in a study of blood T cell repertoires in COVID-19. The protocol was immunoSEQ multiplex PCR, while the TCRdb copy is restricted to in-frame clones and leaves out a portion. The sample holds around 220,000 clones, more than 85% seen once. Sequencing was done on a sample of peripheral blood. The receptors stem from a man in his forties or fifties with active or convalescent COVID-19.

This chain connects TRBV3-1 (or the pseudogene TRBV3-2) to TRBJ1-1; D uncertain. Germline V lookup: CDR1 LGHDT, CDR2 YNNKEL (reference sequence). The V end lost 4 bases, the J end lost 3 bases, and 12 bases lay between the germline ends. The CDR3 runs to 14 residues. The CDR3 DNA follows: TGTGCCAGCAGCCCCCGGGGAGCGGACACTGAAGCTTTCTTT. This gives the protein CASSPRGADTEAFF.

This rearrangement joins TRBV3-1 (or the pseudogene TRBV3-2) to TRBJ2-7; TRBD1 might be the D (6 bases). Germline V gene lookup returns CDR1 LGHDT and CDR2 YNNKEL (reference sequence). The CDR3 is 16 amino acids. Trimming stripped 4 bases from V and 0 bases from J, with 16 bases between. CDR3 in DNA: TGTGCCAGCAGCCCCCTCTGGGGGCCGAGCTCCTACGAGCAGTACTTC. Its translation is CASSPLWGPSSYEQYF.

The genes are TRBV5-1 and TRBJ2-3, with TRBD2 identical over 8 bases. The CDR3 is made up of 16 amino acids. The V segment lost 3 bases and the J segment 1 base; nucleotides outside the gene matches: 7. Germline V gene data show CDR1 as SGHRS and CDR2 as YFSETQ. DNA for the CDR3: TGCGCCAGCAGCTCCGCAGTAGCGGGGCGCACAGATACGCAGTATTTT. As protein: CASSSAVAGRTDTQYF.

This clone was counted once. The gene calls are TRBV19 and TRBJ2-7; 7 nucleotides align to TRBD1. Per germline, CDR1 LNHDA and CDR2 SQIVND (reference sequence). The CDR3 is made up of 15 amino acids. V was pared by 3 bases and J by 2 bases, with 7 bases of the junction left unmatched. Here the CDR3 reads CASSISQGRTYEQYF. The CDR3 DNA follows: TGTGCCAGTAGTATCTCACAGGGGCGGACCTACGAGCAGTACTTC.

The CDR3 region has the DNA TGCGCCAGCAGGGGACAGGGGAGTAATGAAAAACTGTTTTTT. Amino acids: CASRGQGSNEKLFF. This sequence joins TRBV10-2 and TRBJ1-4; the match to TRBD1 covers 10 bases. In germline, CDR1 is WSHSY, CDR2 SAAADI. The CDR3 extends over 14 amino acids. Unmatched junction bases numbered 2, after V lost 6 bases and J lost 4 bases.

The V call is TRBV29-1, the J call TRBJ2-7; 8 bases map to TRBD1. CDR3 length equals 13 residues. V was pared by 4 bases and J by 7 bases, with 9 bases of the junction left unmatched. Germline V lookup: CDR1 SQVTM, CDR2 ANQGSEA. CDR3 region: CSVASGGTWEQYF. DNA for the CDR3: TGCAGCGTTGCATCAGGGGGCACTTGGGAGCAGTACTTC.

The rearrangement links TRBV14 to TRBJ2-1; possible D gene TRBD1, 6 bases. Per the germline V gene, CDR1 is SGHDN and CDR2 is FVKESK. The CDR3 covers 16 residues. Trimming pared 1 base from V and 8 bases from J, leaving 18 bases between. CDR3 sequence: CASSQAGRGLFDEQFF. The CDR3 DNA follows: TGTGCCAGCAGCCAAGCGGGCAGGGGTCTTTTCGATGAGCAGTTCTTC.

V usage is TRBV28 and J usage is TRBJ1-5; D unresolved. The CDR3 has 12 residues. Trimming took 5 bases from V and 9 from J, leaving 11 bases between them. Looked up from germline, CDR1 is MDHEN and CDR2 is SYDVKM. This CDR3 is CASSPLMWPQHF. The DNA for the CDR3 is TGTGCCAGCAGTCCACTGATGTGGCCCCAGCATTTT.

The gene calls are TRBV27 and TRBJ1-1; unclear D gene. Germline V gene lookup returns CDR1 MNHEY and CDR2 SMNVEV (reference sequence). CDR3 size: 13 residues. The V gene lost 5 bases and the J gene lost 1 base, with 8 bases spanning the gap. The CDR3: CASSPTENTEAFF. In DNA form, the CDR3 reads TGTGCCAGCAGTCCCACTGAGAACACTGAAGCTTTCTTT.

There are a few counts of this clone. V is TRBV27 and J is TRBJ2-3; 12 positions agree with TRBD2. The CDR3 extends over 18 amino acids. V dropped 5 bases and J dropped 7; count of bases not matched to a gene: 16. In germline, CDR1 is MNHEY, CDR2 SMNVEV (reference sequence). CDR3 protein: CASSRPGTSGRTGYTQYF. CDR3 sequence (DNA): TGTGCCAGCAGTCGCCCGGGCACTAGCGGGAGGACAGGGTATACGCAGTATTTT.

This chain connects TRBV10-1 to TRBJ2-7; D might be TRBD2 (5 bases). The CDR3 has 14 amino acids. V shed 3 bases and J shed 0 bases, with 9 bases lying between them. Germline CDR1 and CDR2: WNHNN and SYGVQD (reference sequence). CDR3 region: CASSDKRASYEQYF. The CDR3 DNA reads TGCGCCAGCAGTGATAAGAGGGCCTCCTACGAGCAGTACTTC.

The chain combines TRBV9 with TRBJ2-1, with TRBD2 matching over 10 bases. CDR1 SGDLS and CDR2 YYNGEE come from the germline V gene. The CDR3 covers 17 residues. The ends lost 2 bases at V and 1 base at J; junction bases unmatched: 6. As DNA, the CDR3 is TGTGCCAGCAGCGTTCCCACTAGCGGGGAATCCTACAATGAGCAGTTCTTC. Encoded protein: CASSVPTSGESYNEQFF. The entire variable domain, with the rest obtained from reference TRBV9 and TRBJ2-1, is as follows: DSGVTQTPKHLITATGQRVTLRCSPRSGDLSVYWYQQSLDQGLQFLIQYYNGEERAKGNILERFSAQQFPDLHSELNLSSLELGDSALYFCASSVPTSGESYNEQFFGPGTRLTVL.

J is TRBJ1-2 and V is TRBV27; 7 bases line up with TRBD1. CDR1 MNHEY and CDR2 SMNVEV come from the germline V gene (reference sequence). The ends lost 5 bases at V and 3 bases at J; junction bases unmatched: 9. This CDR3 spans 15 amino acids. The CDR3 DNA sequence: TGTGCCAGCAGTCCGACCACCGGGACAGACTATGGCTACACCTTC. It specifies CASSPTTGTDYGYTF.

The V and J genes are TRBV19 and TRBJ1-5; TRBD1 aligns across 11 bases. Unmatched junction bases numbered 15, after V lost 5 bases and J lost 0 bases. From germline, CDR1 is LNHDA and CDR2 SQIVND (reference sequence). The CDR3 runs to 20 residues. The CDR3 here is CASSVGIGQGALYSNQPQHF. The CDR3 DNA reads TGTGCCAGTAGTGTTGGAATAGGACAGGGGGCCCTTTATAGCAATCAGCCCCAGCATTTT.

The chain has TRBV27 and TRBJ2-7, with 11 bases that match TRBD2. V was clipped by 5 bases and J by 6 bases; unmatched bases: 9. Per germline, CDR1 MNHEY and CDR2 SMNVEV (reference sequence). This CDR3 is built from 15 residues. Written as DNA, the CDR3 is TGTGCCAGCAGTCTAGCGGGAGGCAAAATCGGCGAGCAGTACTTC. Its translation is CASSLAGGKIGEQYF.

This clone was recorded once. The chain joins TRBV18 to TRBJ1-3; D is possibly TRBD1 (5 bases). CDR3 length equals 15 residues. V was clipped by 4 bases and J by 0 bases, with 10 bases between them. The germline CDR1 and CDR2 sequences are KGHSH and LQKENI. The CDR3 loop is CASSHVDSSGNTIYF. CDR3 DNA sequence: TGTGCCAGCTCACACGTTGACAGCTCTGGAAACACCATATATTTT.

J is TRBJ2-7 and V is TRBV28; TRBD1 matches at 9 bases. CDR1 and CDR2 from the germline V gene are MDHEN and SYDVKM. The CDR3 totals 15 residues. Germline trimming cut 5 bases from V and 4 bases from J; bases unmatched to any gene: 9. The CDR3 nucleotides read TGTGCCAGCAGTCCCGGGACAGGGATTATATACGAGCAGTACTTC. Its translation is CASSPGTGIIYEQYF.

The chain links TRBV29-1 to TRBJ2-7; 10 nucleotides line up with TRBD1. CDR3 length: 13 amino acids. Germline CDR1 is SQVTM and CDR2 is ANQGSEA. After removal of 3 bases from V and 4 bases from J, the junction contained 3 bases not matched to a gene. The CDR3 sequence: CSVEGQGKYEQYF. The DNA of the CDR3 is TGCAGCGTTGAGGGACAGGGGAAATACGAGCAGTACTTC.

The CDR3 DNA reads as TGTGCCAGCAGTTACTCGCCCCGGGACAGGGGCTATGGCTACACCTTC. This gives the protein CASSYSPRDRGYGYTF. The rearrangement links TRBV6-2 or TRBV6-3 to TRBJ1-2; 10 bases fit TRBD1. Germline assignment: CDR1 MNHEY and CDR2 SVGEGT. The CDR3 extends over 16 amino acids. V shed 0 bases and J 4 bases; nucleotides not matched to a gene: 5.

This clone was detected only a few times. In DNA form, the CDR3 reads TGTGCCAGCAGCTATGGGGGCCGGGACACCATATATTTT. Translating gives CASSYGGRDTIYF. This sequence joins TRBV7-2 and TRBJ1-3, with D possibly matching TRBD1 (6 bases). Trimming cost V 4 bases and J 8 bases, with 12 bases left between them. CDR1 is SGHTA, CDR2 FQGNSA, per germline. There are 13 residues in the CDR3.

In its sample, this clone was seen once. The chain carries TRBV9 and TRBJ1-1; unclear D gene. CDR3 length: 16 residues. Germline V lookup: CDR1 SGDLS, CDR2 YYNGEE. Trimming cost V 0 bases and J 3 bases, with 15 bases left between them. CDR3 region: CASSVVLAGSDTEAFF. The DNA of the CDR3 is TGTGCCAGCAGCGTAGTTTTGGCGGGGTCGGACACTGAAGCTTTCTTT.

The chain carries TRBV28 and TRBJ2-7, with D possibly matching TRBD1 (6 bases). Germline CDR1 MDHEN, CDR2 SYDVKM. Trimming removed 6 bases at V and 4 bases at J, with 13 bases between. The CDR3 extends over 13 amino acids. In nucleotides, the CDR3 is TGTGCCAGCAGGTCAGGGGCCGTATACGAGCAGTACTTC. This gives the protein CASRSGAVYEQYF.

In DNA, the CDR3 is TGTGCCAGCAGCTTGGCCGAAATGGGGCGCTATGGCTACACCTTC. This gives the protein CASSLAEMGRYGYTF. V and J are TRBV5-4 and TRBJ1-2; D may be TRBD1 (5 bases). Germline lookup yields CDR1 SGHNT and CDR2 YYREEE (reference sequence). V lost 0 bases and J 4 bases, leaving 13 bases between the germline ends. The CDR3 loop spans 15 amino acids.

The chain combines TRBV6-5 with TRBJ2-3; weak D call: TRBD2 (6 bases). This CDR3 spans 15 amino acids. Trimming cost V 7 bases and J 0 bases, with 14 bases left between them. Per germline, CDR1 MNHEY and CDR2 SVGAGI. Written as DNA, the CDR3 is TGTGCCAGCACCTCAGGGCGGGACAGCACAGATACGCAGTATTTT. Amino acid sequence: CASTSGRDSTDTQYF.

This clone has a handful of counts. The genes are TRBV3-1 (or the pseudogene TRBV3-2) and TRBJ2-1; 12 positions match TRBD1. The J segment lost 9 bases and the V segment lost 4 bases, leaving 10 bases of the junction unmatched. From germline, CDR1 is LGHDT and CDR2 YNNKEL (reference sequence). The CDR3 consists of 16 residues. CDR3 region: CASSLYPGQGAREQFF. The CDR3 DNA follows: TGTGCCAGCAGCCTTTATCCGGGACAGGGGGCACGTGAGCAGTTCTTC.

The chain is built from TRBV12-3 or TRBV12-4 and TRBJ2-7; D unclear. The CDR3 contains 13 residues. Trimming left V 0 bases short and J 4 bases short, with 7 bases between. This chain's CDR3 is CASSLAKQYEQYF. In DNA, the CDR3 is TGTGCCAGCAGTTTAGCGAAACAGTACGAGCAGTACTTC.

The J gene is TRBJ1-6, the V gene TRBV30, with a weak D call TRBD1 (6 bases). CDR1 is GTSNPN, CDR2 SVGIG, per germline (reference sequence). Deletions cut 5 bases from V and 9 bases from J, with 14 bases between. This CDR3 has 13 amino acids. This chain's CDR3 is CAWHGTMGSPLHF. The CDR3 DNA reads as TGTGCCTGGCATGGGACAATGGGTTCACCCCTCCACTTT.

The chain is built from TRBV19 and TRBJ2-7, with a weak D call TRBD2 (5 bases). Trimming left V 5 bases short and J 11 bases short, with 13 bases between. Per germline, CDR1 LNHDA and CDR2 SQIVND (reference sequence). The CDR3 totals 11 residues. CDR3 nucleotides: TGTGCCAGTAGTCCGGGGATCCGCAAGTACTTC. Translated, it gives CASSPGIRKYF.

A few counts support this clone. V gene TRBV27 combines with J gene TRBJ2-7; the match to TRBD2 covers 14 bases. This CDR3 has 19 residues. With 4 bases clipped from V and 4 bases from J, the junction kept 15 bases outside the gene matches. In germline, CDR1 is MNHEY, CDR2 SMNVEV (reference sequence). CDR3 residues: CASSSLLGLAGEKRYEQYF. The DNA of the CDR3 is TGTGCCAGCAGTTCGCTACTGGGACTAGCGGGGGAGAAACGATACGAGCAGTACTTC.

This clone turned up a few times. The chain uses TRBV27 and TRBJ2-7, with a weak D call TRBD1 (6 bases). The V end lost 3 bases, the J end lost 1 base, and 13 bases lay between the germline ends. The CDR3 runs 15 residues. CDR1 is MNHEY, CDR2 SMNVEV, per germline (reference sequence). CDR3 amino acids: CASSFGAGESYEQYF. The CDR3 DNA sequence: TGTGCCAGCAGTTTTGGGGCAGGGGAGTCCTACGAGCAGTACTTC.

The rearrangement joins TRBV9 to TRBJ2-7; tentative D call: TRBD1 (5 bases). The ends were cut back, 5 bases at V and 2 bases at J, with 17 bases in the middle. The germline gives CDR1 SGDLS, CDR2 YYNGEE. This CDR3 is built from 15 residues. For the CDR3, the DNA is TGTGCCAGCAGTCGTCAGGAGTGGGGCACCTACGAGCAGTACTTC. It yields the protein CASSRQEWGTYEQYF.